These 29 T cell receptor beta chains came from one sample sequenced in a study of response to subunit inactivated influenza vaccine. From the RT-PCR reads, TCRdb called clonotypes with MiXCR, one entry per CDR3 protein. The sample has about 570,000 distinct CDR3 sequences, roughly 10% seen once. This same sample was also part of a study on T cells expressing NK-cell markers. Turning to that study: The TCR beta cDNA came from 5'RACE template switching with UMIs.

The input for sequencing was PBMCs from blood, taken on the day of vaccination. Receptor source: a man in his fifties who received an inactivated influenza vaccine.

In this sample, this clonotype turned up many times. The chain is built from TRBV29-1 and TRBJ2-1, with unresolved D. Trimming took off 5 bases at V and 9 bases at J, with 11 bases between the two ends. This CDR3 comprises 11 residues. Germline V gene lookup returns CDR1 SQVTM and CDR2 ANQGSEA. The CDR3 coding sequence is TGCAGCGTTCTAACTCGCTCTGAGCAGTTCTTC. Translation gives CSVLTRSEQFF.

The table lists this clonotype with a few counts. The chain employs TRBV5-1 and TRBJ2-7, with unresolved D. Germline loops: CDR1 SGHRS, CDR2 YFSETQ. With 2 bases removed from V and 3 bases from J, the gap between germline ends came to 12 bases. The CDR3 totals 14 residues. In nucleotides, the CDR3 is TGCGCCAGCAGCTTTGACAAGGAAAGCTACGAGCAGTACTTC. Its protein product is CASSFDKESYEQYF.

This clonotype was picked up a small number of times. The chain couples TRBV5-1 to TRBJ2-1; D may be TRBD1 (11 bases). In germline, CDR1 is SGHRS, CDR2 YFSETQ. The CDR3 sequence is 19 residues long. V lost 2 bases, J lost 4 bases, and 25 bases lay in between. CDR3 amino acids: CASSLTGQGGLAPYNEQFF. In DNA, the CDR3 is TGCGCCAGCAGCTTAACGGGACAGGGGGGACTAGCGCCTTACAATGAGCAGTTCTTC.

This clonotype was detected a few times. CDR3 DNA: TGTGCCAGCAGCGCAGGACACTATGGCTACACCTTC. This sequence encodes CASSAGHYGYTF. This chain connects TRBV7-9 to TRBJ1-2; unclear D gene. From germline, CDR1 is SEHNR and CDR2 FQNEAQ (reference sequence). CDR3 size: 12 residues. The germline V and J ends were trimmed by 5 bases and 3 bases, with 7 bases remaining between them. Full variable domain (missing parts from reference TRBV7-9 and TRBJ1-2): DTGVSQNPRHKITKRGQNVTFRCDPISEHNRLYWYRQTLGQGPEFLTYFQNEAQLEKSRLLSDRFSAERPKGSFSTLEIQRTEQGDSAMYLCASSAGHYGYTFGSGTRLTVV.

This clonotype showed up just once. One end of the junction fails to match germline, which may point to a read error. The rearrangement joins TRBV20-1 to TRBJ2-3, with TRBD2 identical over 7 bases. The CDR3 has 15 amino acids. Germline lookup yields CDR1 DFQATT and CDR2 SNEGSKA (reference sequence). The DNA of the CDR3 is TGCTGTGCTAGAGTTGGCGGGAGCGGCACAGATACGCAGTATTTT. Its protein product is CCARVGGSGTDTQYF.

The chain uses TRBV6-1 and TRBJ1-5, with D perhaps matching TRBD1 (5 bases). This CDR3 is built from 16 residues. The ends were cut back, 5 bases at V and 0 bases at J, with 14 bases in the middle. CDR1 and CDR2 (germline): MNHNS, SASEGT. CDR3 region: CASSTRGGSSNQPQHF. The DNA of the CDR3 is TGTGCCAGCAGTACCCGGGGGGGAAGTAGCAATCAGCCCCAGCATTTT.

The rearrangement joins TRBV10-3 to TRBJ1-1; the match to TRBD1 covers 8 bases. CDR1 is ENHRY and CDR2 is SYGVKD in the germline V gene. CDR3 length equals 15 residues. Unmatched junction bases numbered 9, after V lost 3 bases and J lost 6 bases. Here the CDR3 DNA reads TGTGCCATCAGTGAAGGACAGGGACGAGGGTCTGAAGCTTTCTTT. This translates into CAISEGQGRGSEAFF.

The rearrangement links TRBV20-1 to TRBJ1-5; TRBD1 aligns across 9 bases. CDR1 and CDR2 from the germline V gene are DFQATT and SNEGSKA (reference sequence). Trimming took 7 bases from V and 7 from J; bases not matched to a gene: 11. This CDR3 has 14 amino acids. The CDR3 nucleotides read TGCAGTGTCCGATCCGGGACAGGGAGCCAGCCCCAGCATTTT. Translating gives CSVRSGTGSQPQHF.

V is TRBV20-1 and J is TRBJ2-3, with TRBD1 matching over 9 bases. This CDR3 contains 16 residues. The germline CDR1 and CDR2 sequences are DFQATT and SNEGSKA (reference sequence). J lost 3 bases, V lost 0 bases, and 7 bases had no gene match. The CDR3 DNA sequence: TGCAGTGCTAGAGATCCCGGGACAGGGTTTACAGATACGCAGTATTTT. It yields the protein CSARDPGTGFTDTQYF.

This clonotype was recorded at least ten times. The chain is built from TRBV12-3 or TRBV12-4 and TRBJ2-5; D may be TRBD1 or TRBD2 (5 bases each). V lost 2 bases, J lost 3 bases, and 7 bases lay in between. The CDR3 is made up of 13 amino acids. The CDR3 region has the DNA TGTGCCAGCAGTTTACTGGGGGAAGAGACCCAGTACTTC. Translated, it gives CASSLLGEETQYF.

In its sample, this clonotype was seen a few times. The chain is built from TRBV6-2 or TRBV6-3 and TRBJ1-2, with TRBD1 as a possible D gene (5 bases). This CDR3 is built from 14 residues. The ends were cut back, 6 bases at V and 5 bases at J, with 16 bases in the middle. Germline V gene sequence: CDR1 MNHEY, CDR2 SVGEGT. CDR3 DNA sequence: TGTGCCAGCAGCAGACAAGGGACCCGTTATGGCTACACCTTC. This codes for CASSRQGTRYGYTF.

In its sample, this clonotype was seen a few times. The genes are TRBV11-1 and TRBJ2-5; maybe TRBD1 (6 bases). The germline gives CDR1 SGHAT, CDR2 FQDESV (reference sequence). The CDR3 is made up of 14 amino acids. Trimming took off 5 bases at V and 5 bases at J, with 15 bases between the two ends. The CDR3 DNA reads as TGTGCCAGCAGCGGGCTGGGGGCGAAGGAGACCCAGTACTTC. Translating it yields CASSGLGAKETQYF.

This clonotype was seen only a few times. The rearrangement joins TRBV6-1 to TRBJ1-6; TRBD1 is a possible D gene (5 bases). Germline V CDR1 and CDR2: MNHNS, SASEGT. This CDR3 is built from 14 residues. Trimming pared 5 bases from V and 7 bases from J, leaving 12 bases between. The CDR3 protein is CASSKGRGNSPLHF. The CDR3 nucleotides read TGTGCCAGCAGTAAAGGGAGGGGCAATTCACCCCTCCACTTT.

This clonotype has ten or more counts. This chain uses TRBV15 with TRBJ2-3, with TRBD2 matching over 10 bases. The germline V gene encodes CDR1 LNHNV and CDR2 YYDKDF (reference sequence). The CDR3 is 19 residues long. The junction had 17 bases not matched to a gene; V was cut back by 4 bases and J by 4 bases. This CDR3 is CATSIRSGRAFESPDTQYF. CDR3 bases: TGTGCCACCAGCATCAGAAGCGGGAGGGCCTTTGAATCCCCAGATACGCAGTATTTT. Full variable domain (missing parts from reference TRBV15 and TRBJ2-3): DAMVIQNPRYQVTQFGKPVTLSCSQTLNHNVMYWYQQKSSQAPKLLFHYYDKDFNNEADTPDNFQSRRPNTSFCFLDIRSPGLGDTAMYLCATSIRSGRAFESPDTQYFGPGTRLTVL.

This clonotype occurred once. This rearrangement joins TRBV9 to TRBJ2-3, with TRBD1 matching over 11 bases. The length of the CDR3 is 17 residues. CDR1 SGDLS and CDR2 YYNGEE come from the germline V gene. The V gene end was trimmed by 3 bases and the J gene end by 1 base; junction bases not matched to a gene: 7. Here the CDR3 reads CASSEDVDRGRTDTQYF. The CDR3, as DNA: TGTGCCAGCAGCGAGGACGTGGACAGGGGGCGCACAGATACGCAGTATTTT.

In this sample, this clonotype turned up a few times. The V and J genes are TRBV5-1 and TRBJ2-7; TRBD1 matches 7 bases. The germline V gene encodes CDR1 SGHRS and CDR2 YFSETQ. CDR3 length: 14 residues. With 4 bases clipped from V and 5 bases from J, the junction kept 9 bases outside the gene matches. DNA of the CDR3: TGCGCCAGCAGCGCCGGGACAGCCCCCCACGAGCAGTACTTC. It is translated as CASSAGTAPHEQYF. Together with reference TRBV5-1 and TRBJ2-7, the CDR3 gives the full variable domain: KAGVTQTPRYLIKTRGQQVTLSCSPISGHRSVSWYQQTPGQGLQFLFEYFSETQRNKGNFPGRFSGRQFSNSRSEMNVSTLELGDSALYLCASSAGTAPHEQYFGPGTRLTVT.

Notes on this clonotype: A much larger clone differs by one base, so this may be a read error. The chain employs TRBV28 and TRBJ2-7, with 7 bases aligning to TRBD1. This CDR3 region has 14 residues. Germline assignment: CDR1 MDHEN and CDR2 SYDVKM. The ends lost 4 bases at V and 6 bases at J; junction bases unmatched: 9. The CDR3 loop is CASSSSGTVFEQYF. CDR3 coding DNA: TGTGCCAGCAGTTCCTCCGGGACAGTTTTCGAGCAGTACTTC. The variable domain in full, with the rest retrieved from reference TRBV28 and TRBJ2-7, is DVKVTQSSRYLVKRTGEKVFLECVQDMDHENMFWYRQDPGLGLRLIYFSYDVKMKEKGDIPEGYSVSREKKERFSLILESASTNQTSMYLCASSSSGTVFEQYFGPGTRLTVT.

This clonotype was counted ten times or more. CDR3 sequence (DNA): TGTGCCAGCAGTCCTAGCGGGGTCGAGACCCAGTACTTC. Translation gives CASSPSGVETQYF. The chain links TRBV6-1 to TRBJ2-5, with 9 positions matching TRBD2. The V segment lost 5 bases and the J segment 5 bases; nucleotides outside the gene matches: 3. The CDR3 is 13 amino acids. The germline V gene encodes CDR1 MNHNS and CDR2 SASEGT.

The table lists this clonotype with many counts. This chain uses TRBV6-1 with TRBJ2-7; TRBD1 matches 9 bases. The CDR3 consists of 15 residues. Germline CDR1 and CDR2: MNHNS and SASEGT. J lost 3 bases, V lost 6 bases, and 9 bases had no gene match. CDR3 protein: CASSFGQGTLYEQYF. CDR3 in DNA: TGTGCCAGCAGCTTCGGACAGGGGACTCTCTACGAGCAGTACTTC.

This clonotype was seen a handful of times. The chain employs TRBV7-3 and TRBJ2-1, with TRBD1 identical over 8 bases. The CDR3 extends over 15 amino acids. V was pared by 3 bases and J by 5 bases, with 6 bases of the junction left unmatched. Germline lookup yields CDR1 SGHTA and CDR2 FQGTGA. This CDR3 is CASSLDRDSHNEQFF. In nucleotides, the CDR3 is TGTGCCAGCAGCTTGGACAGGGATTCGCACAATGAGCAGTTCTTC.

The CDR3 region is CASSRDITYEQYF. For the CDR3, the DNA is TGTGCCAGCAGCAGGGACATAACCTACGAGCAGTACTTC. The genes are TRBV5-5 and TRBJ2-7; maybe TRBD1 (6 bases). V was clipped by 4 bases and J by 2 bases, with 10 bases between them. CDR1 is SGHKS and CDR2 is YYEKEE in the germline V gene (reference sequence). The CDR3 is 13 amino acids.

This clonotype was counted a few times. This sequence joins TRBV27 and TRBJ2-7; TRBD2 matches at 12 bases. The germline CDR1 and CDR2 sequences are MNHEY and SMNVEV (reference sequence). J gave up 2 bases and V 5 bases, and 10 bases lay outside the gene matches. CDR3 length equals 17 residues. This CDR3 reads CASSRLAGGISTYEQYF. The CDR3 nucleotides read TGTGCCAGCAGTAGGCTAGCGGGGGGGATTAGTACCTACGAGCAGTACTTC.

This sequence joins TRBV12-3 or TRBV12-4 and TRBJ2-7; possibly TRBD2 for D (6 bases). The CDR3 runs 13 residues. Trimming cost V 2 bases and J 2 bases, with 7 bases left between them. The CDR3 coding sequence is TGTGCCAGCAGTTTACTAGCGACCTACGAGCAGTACTTC. Its protein is CASSLLATYEQYF.

This clonotype was observed at least ten times. This chain links TRBV20-1 with TRBJ2-1, with TRBD2 identical over 14 bases. The germline V gene encodes CDR1 DFQATT and CDR2 SNEGSKA (reference sequence). The CDR3 has 16 amino acids. The V segment lost 2 bases and the J segment 7 bases; nucleotides outside the gene matches: 7. The CDR3, as DNA: TGCAGTGCTAGATGGACTAGCGGGAGGACTAGGAATGAGCAGTTCTTC. Its translation: CSARWTSGRTRNEQFF.

The chain links TRBV7-2 to TRBJ2-5; 9 nucleotides align to TRBD2. Germline V gives CDR1 SGHTA, CDR2 FQGNSA. This CDR3 contains 15 residues. V lost 0 bases, J lost 4 bases, and 3 bases stayed unmatched. The CDR3 sequence is CASSLATSGRETQYF. The DNA of the CDR3 is TGTGCCAGCAGCTTAGCTACTAGCGGGCGAGAGACCCAGTACTTC. Supplemented by reference TRBV7-2 and TRBJ2-5, the full variable domain reads GAGVSQSPSNKVTEKGKDVELRCDPISGHTALYWYRQSLGQGLEFLIYFQGNSAPDKSGLPSDRFSAERTGGSVSTLTIQRTQQEDSAVYLCASSLATSGRETQYFGPGTRLLVL.

The chain links TRBV24-1 to TRBJ2-3, with TRBD1 matching over 11 bases. Germline V CDR1 and CDR2: KGHDR, SFDVKD. Unmatched junction bases numbered 8, after V lost 3 bases and J lost 7 bases. The CDR3 has 16 residues. In nucleotides, the CDR3 is TGTGCCACCAGTGATACCGGACAGGGGGCGAGAAATACGCAGTATTTT. This translates into CATSDTGQGARNTQYF.

There are a few counts of this clonotype. The chain is built from TRBV4-2 and TRBJ2-3; D is possibly TRBD2 (6 bases). In germline, CDR1 is LGHNA, CDR2 YNFKEQ. V was cut by 4 bases and J by 3 bases, with 14 bases left in between. CDR3 length: 15 residues. The CDR3 nucleotides read TGTGCCAGCAGCCGGGTTGGGACTGATACAGATACGCAGTATTTT. Its protein product is CASSRVGTDTDTQYF.

This chain joins TRBV30 and TRBJ2-3; 9 nucleotides agree with TRBD2. The V gene's germline CDR1 is GTSNPN and CDR2 SVGIG (reference sequence). With 3 bases clipped from V and 5 bases from J, the junction kept 6 bases outside the gene matches. CDR3 length equals 14 residues. CDR3 sequence (DNA): TGTGCCTGGAGGCAGCGGGGGGCCGGAGATACGCAGTATTTT. Amino acid sequence: CAWRQRGAGDTQYF.

This clonotype was seen more than once but under ten times. The chain combines TRBV29-1 with TRBJ2-5, with TRBD2 matching 7 bases. V lost 6 bases, J lost 1 base, and 5 bases stayed unmatched. Per the germline V gene, CDR1 is SQVTM and CDR2 is ANQGSEA. The CDR3 is 13 residues long. CDR3 residues: CSVPRGTQETQYF. The CDR3 bases are TGCAGCGTGCCGCGGGGGACCCAAGAGACCCAGTACTTC. The full variable domain, with the rest looked up from reference TRBV29-1 and TRBJ2-5, is SAVISQKPSRDICQRGTSLTIQCQVDSQVTMMFWYRQQPGQSLTLIATANQGSEATYESGFVIDKFPISRPNLTFSTLTVSNMSPEDSSIYLCSVPRGTQETQYFGPGTRLLVL.